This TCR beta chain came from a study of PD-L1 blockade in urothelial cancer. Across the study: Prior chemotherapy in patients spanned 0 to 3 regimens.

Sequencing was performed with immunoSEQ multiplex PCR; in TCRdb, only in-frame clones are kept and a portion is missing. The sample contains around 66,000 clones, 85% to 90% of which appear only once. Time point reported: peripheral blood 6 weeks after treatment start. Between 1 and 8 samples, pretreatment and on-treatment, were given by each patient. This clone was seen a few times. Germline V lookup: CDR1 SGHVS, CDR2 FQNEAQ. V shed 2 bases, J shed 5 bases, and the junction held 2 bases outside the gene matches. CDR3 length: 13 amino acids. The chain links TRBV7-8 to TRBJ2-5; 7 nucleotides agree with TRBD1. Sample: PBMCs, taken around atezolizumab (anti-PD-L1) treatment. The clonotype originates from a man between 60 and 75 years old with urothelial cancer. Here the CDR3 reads CASSLRTGETQYF. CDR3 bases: TGTGCCAGCAGCTTACGGACAGGCGAGACCCAGTACTTC.